This T cell receptor beta chain was sequenced during a study of blood T cells in healthy people across ages. It was with a sample-barcoded 5' primer and a J-beta primer mix that a second PCR of roughly 7 to 12 cycles was run. MiXCR, applied by TCRdb to the 5' RACE reads, yields one record per CDR3 protein. Of roughly 730,000 distinct CDR3 sequences listed, 56% are singletons. The CDR3 totals 15 residues. Germline assignment: CDR1 SGHAT and CDR2 FQDESV (reference sequence). Sequenced material: blood. The clonotype originates from a man in his forties in good health. This chain links TRBV11-1 with TRBJ2-4, with D possibly called TRBD1 or TRBD2 (5 bases each). The J call may be mistaken, given a closer DNA end match to TRBJ2-7. DNA of the CDR3: TGTGCCAGCAGCCCCAGGGACCCCTCCTCCTACGAGCAGTACTTC. It codes for CASSPRDPSSYEQYF.